A single sample gave rise to the 30 T cell receptor beta chains below, sequenced in a study of human T cells and chemical hapten exposure. Time point in this sample: patch test 3, about 24 weeks after DPC sensitization. Stated treatment: therapeutic diphenylcyclopropenone sensitization with weekly scalp DPC. TCRdb reprocessed the RACE reads with MiXCR, giving one entry per CDR3 protein. The table has roughly 150,000 distinct CDR3 sequences, 25% to 35% seen once. The sample in question was whole blood, obtained in connection with sensitization to the hapten diphenylcyclopropenone (DPC). The receptors originated from a woman under 30 with alopecia areata. Some clones in this sample may be carry-over from other donors' samples.

This chain connects TRBV29-1 to TRBJ2-1, with D unclear. With 2 bases removed from V and 4 bases from J, the gap between germline ends came to 6 bases. There are 12 residues in the CDR3. Germline V gives CDR1 SQVTM, CDR2 ANQGSEA. In DNA, the CDR3 is TGCAGCGTTGAATCCGGGTACAATGAGCAGTTCTTC. This sequence encodes CSVESGYNEQFF.

The chain carries TRBV10-3 and TRBJ2-7, with D possibly TRBD1 on 6 matching bases. The CDR3 consists of 14 residues. Germline assignment: CDR1 ENHRY and CDR2 SYGVKD. The ends were cut back, 2 bases at V and 0 bases at J, with 8 bases in the middle. The CDR3 sequence: CAISEQGSSYEQYF. The CDR3 coding sequence is TGTGCCATCAGTGAGCAGGGGAGCTCCTACGAGCAGTACTTC.

The rearrangement joins TRBV4-3 to TRBJ2-7, with TRBD2 identical over 7 bases. CDR1 is LGHNA and CDR2 is YSLEER in the germline V gene. The length of the CDR3 is 16 residues. With 0 bases clipped from V and 7 bases from J, the junction kept 12 bases outside the gene matches. CDR3 sequence reads: CASSQESGGSRLEQYF. DNA for the CDR3: TGCGCCAGCAGCCAAGAGAGTGGCGGGAGCCGCTTGGAGCAGTACTTC.

This clonotype was seen a few times. The chain employs TRBV29-1 and TRBJ2-7; 8 nucleotides align to TRBD1. CDR1 SQVTM and CDR2 ANQGSEA come from the germline V gene. V shed 6 bases, J shed 3 bases, and the junction held 4 bases outside the gene matches. CDR3 length: 12 amino acids. In nucleotides, the CDR3 is TGCAGCGTAGACAGGGGAAACTACGAGCAGTACTTC. This translates into CSVDRGNYEQYF.

This clonotype was seen a few times. This chain links TRBV9 with TRBJ1-2; D not resolved. The V gene's germline CDR1 is SGDLS and CDR2 YYNGEE. V was pared by 0 bases and J by 0 bases, with 9 bases between. The length of the CDR3 is 15 residues. The CDR3 region is CASSVGAVANYGYTF. The CDR3 nucleotides are TGTGCCAGCAGCGTAGGGGCAGTAGCTAACTATGGCTACACCTTC.

V usage is TRBV20-1 and J usage is TRBJ1-2; 9 nucleotides agree with TRBD1. Germline V gene data show CDR1 as DFQATT and CDR2 as SNEGSKA (reference sequence). The CDR3 consists of 15 residues. V lost 1 base and J lost 4; bases outside the gene matches: 7. This CDR3 reads CSARAKQGAGYGYTF. Written as DNA, the CDR3 is TGCAGTGCTAGAGCAAAACAGGGGGCAGGCTATGGCTACACCTTC.

This clonotype was counted a few times. The chain recombines TRBV29-1 with TRBJ2-1, with D hard to call. Germline CDR1 reads SQVTM; CDR2 reads ANQGSEA. With 4 bases removed from V and 6 bases from J, the gap between germline ends came to 13 bases. The CDR3 runs to 13 residues. This chain's CDR3 is CSVAHGITNEQFF. The CDR3 DNA sequence: TGCAGCGTTGCTCACGGCATCACCAATGAGCAGTTCTTC.

The chain has TRBV7-9 and TRBJ2-7, with 7 nucleotides matching TRBD2. Trimming removed 5 bases from V and 1 base from J; junction bases left unmatched: 5. The CDR3 runs to 14 residues. Germline assignment: CDR1 SEHNR and CDR2 FQNEAQ (reference sequence). CDR3 region: CASSRGLDSYEQYF. CDR3 coding DNA: TGTGCCAGCAGCAGAGGACTAGATTCCTACGAGCAGTACTTC.

The V gene is TRBV5-1, the J gene TRBJ2-2, with a possible D match to TRBD1 (6 bases). The CDR3 contains 15 residues. Germline V CDR1 and CDR2: SGHRS, YFSETQ. V was cut by 0 bases and J by 2 bases, with 8 bases left in between. CDR3 nucleotide sequence: TGCGCCAGCAGCTTGGGGGACACTAACACCGGGGAGCTGTTTTTT. Translation: CASSLGDTNTGELFF.

The chain recombines TRBV5-1 with TRBJ1-5; the D gene is possibly TRBD1 (6 bases). Trimming cost V 4 bases and J 3 bases, with 26 bases left between them. This CDR3 spans 19 amino acids. The germline V gene encodes CDR1 SGHRS and CDR2 YFSETQ. CDR3 sequence (DNA): TGCGCCAGCAGCGTAGCCGGGACACTCAGGTGTAAGGCCAATCAGCCCCAGCATTTT. Its translation: CASSVAGTLRCKANQPQHF.

This clonotype was picked up a small number of times. V is TRBV4-2 and J is TRBJ2-7; unclear D gene. In germline, CDR1 is LGHNA, CDR2 YNFKEQ. With 4 bases removed from V and 5 bases from J, the gap between germline ends came to 12 bases. This CDR3 contains 13 residues. CDR3 in amino acids: CASSLRFADEQYF. DNA of the CDR3: TGTGCCAGCAGCCTCCGCTTCGCGGACGAGCAGTACTTC.

On this clonotype: This CDR3 is missing its conserved last phenylalanine or tryptophan, likely due to a read error. The V and J genes are TRBV29-1 and TRBJ1-1; 11 bases align to TRBD1. The CDR3 has 14 amino acids. The V gene end was trimmed by 7 bases and the J gene end by 5 bases; junction bases not matched to a gene: 9. The germline V gene encodes CDR1 SQVTM and CDR2 ANQGSEA. The CDR3 is CSAGRGTGGTEAFL. The CDR3 DNA reads TGCAGCGCGGGGCGGGGGACAGGGGGTACTGAAGCTTTCCTT.

This clonotype was seen a few times. The chain couples TRBV7-3 to TRBJ2-1, with D perhaps matching TRBD1 or TRBD2 (5 bases each). The ends were cut back, 5 bases at V and 9 bases at J, with 20 bases in the middle. In germline, CDR1 is SGHTA, CDR2 FQGTGA. CDR3 length: 15 residues. In DNA, the CDR3 is TGTGCCAGCAGCACTCGGGGACCTCCCGCGGGTGAGCAGTTCTTC. Translating it yields CASSTRGPPAGEQFF.

The CDR3 is CAWSVEAGIAFF. CDR3 DNA sequence: TGTGCCTGGAGTGTAGAGGCAGGGATAGCTTTCTTT. The J gene is TRBJ1-1, the V gene TRBV30, with D possibly TRBD1 on 5 matching bases. Germline V gene sequence: CDR1 GTSNPN, CDR2 SVGIG (reference sequence). Trimming took 0 bases from V and 10 from J, leaving 12 bases between them. The CDR3 length is 12 residues.

V is TRBV6-6 and J is TRBJ1-5; TRBD1 agrees at 9 bases. Germline V CDR1 and CDR2: MNHNY, SVGAGI (reference sequence). CDR3 length: 15 residues. The trim removed 6 bases at V and 5 bases at J, leaving 8 bases unmatched. In DNA form, the CDR3 reads TGTGCCAGCAGCTTGGGACAGGGTAGGGATCAGCCCCAGCATTTT. Protein: CASSLGQGRDQPQHF.

The genes are TRBV7-8 and TRBJ1-1, with D maybe TRBD1 (5 bases). V gave up 6 bases and J gave up 5 bases, with 16 bases separating them. Germline loops: CDR1 SGHVS, CDR2 FQNEAQ. The CDR3 extends over 14 amino acids. The CDR3 region has the DNA TGTGCCAGCAGTACCGGGCCCGGGGGGACTGAAGCTTTCTTT. Translation: CASSTGPGGTEAFF.

The V gene is TRBV6-1, the J gene TRBJ2-3; TRBD2 matches 16 bases. This CDR3 contains 19 residues. The ends lost 1 base at V and 4 bases at J; junction bases unmatched: 8. CDR1 is MNHNS, CDR2 SASEGT, per germline. The CDR3 loop is CASSEVLGTSGGASDTQYF. The CDR3 DNA is TGTGCCAGCAGTGAAGTCCTCGGGACTAGCGGGGGGGCCTCAGATACGCAGTATTTT.

The chain recombines TRBV10-3 with TRBJ1-2; D perhaps matches TRBD1 (6 bases). V was pared by 4 bases and J by 3 bases, with 9 bases between. CDR3 length: 13 amino acids. Germline lookup yields CDR1 ENHRY and CDR2 SYGVKD. CDR3 in DNA: TGTGCCATCAGTGGTTCAGGGGACTATGGCTACACCTTC. Translating gives CAISGSGDYGYTF.

The genes are TRBV6-2 or TRBV6-3 and TRBJ2-5; D may be TRBD2 (6 bases). CDR1 MNHEY and CDR2 SVGEGT come from the germline V gene. The germline V and J ends were trimmed by 6 bases and 9 bases, with 17 bases remaining between them. The CDR3 is made up of 13 amino acids. The CDR3 DNA sequence: TGTGCCAGCAGCCTATTGGCGGGGCCCCCCCAGTACTTC. This encodes CASSLLAGPPQYF.

This clonotype has a handful of counts. The chain couples TRBV11-3 to TRBJ2-2, with 9 bases fitting TRBD1. The V and J ends lost 5 bases and 5 bases, in that order; junction bases with no gene match: 6. CDR3 size: 15 residues. Germline CDR1 is SGHNT and CDR2 is YENEEA. The CDR3 loop reads CASSATGGATGELFF. The CDR3, as DNA: TGTGCCAGCAGCGCAACAGGGGGCGCAACCGGGGAGCTGTTTTTT.

This clonotype was counted only a few times. The V call is TRBV24-1, the J call TRBJ1-1; D is possibly TRBD1 (5 bases). The CDR3 has 14 residues. Trimming cost V 5 bases and J 6 bases, with 15 bases left between them. Germline CDR1 is KGHDR and CDR2 is SFDVKD. The CDR3 protein is CATSVSTWGSEAFF. The CDR3, as DNA: TGTGCCACCAGTGTGTCGACGTGGGGCTCTGAAGCTTTCTTT.

Of note for this clonotype: The junction differs from germline at one of its ends, possibly a read error. The gene calls are TRBV3-1 and TRBJ1-5, with no clear D. Germline CDR1 and CDR2: LGHDT and YNNKEL (reference sequence). The CDR3 is made up of 13 amino acids. The CDR3 loop reads CASSQVGGQSQHF. CDR3 sequence (DNA): TGTGCCAGCAGCCAAGTTGGCGGTCAGTCCCAGCATTTT.

CDR3 amino acids: CASSQEGIGAGGPGLTDTQYF. The CDR3 nucleotides read TGCGCCAGCAGCCAAGAGGGCATCGGGGCGGGGGGGCCTGGTCTTACAGATACGCAGTATTTT. This chain connects TRBV4-1 to TRBJ2-3; 9 bases fit TRBD2. The CDR3 loop spans 21 amino acids. CDR1 and CDR2 (germline): MGHRA, YSYEKL. The junction had 19 bases not matched to a gene; V was cut back by 0 bases and J by 3 bases.

This clonotype showed up just a few times. The J gene is TRBJ2-6, the V gene TRBV20-1, with D perhaps matching TRBD1 (5 bases). V shed 2 bases and J shed 2 bases, with 7 bases lying between them. Germline lookup yields CDR1 DFQATT and CDR2 SNEGSKA (reference sequence). The CDR3 runs to 14 residues. The CDR3 protein is CSARRGPGANVLTF. In nucleotides, the CDR3 is TGCAGTGCTAGAAGGGGTCCTGGGGCCAACGTCCTGACTTTC.

There are a few counts of this clonotype. The chain links TRBV29-1 to TRBJ2-7; D is tentatively TRBD1 or TRBD2 (5 bases each). This CDR3 spans 15 amino acids. Trimming took 6 bases from V and 2 from J, leaving 20 bases between them. Germline V gene data show CDR1 as SQVTM and CDR2 as ANQGSEA. DNA for the CDR3: TGCAGCGTGGGGGAATGGCCCTCCTCACCCTACGAGCAGTACTTC. This codes for CSVGEWPSSPYEQYF.

The rearrangement links TRBV4-2 to TRBJ1-1, with 7 bases identical to TRBD1. Looked up from germline, CDR1 is LGHNA and CDR2 is YNFKEQ. The CDR3 length is 17 residues. V gave up 0 bases and J gave up 3 bases; unmatched junction bases: 10. CDR3 residues: CASSQDTGTDPHTEAFF. The CDR3 coding sequence is TGTGCCAGCAGCCAAGACACCGGGACAGATCCTCACACTGAAGCTTTCTTT.

This clonotype was picked up a small number of times. V gene TRBV9 combines with J gene TRBJ2-7; TRBD2 matches at 11 bases. Germline CDR1 reads SGDLS; CDR2 reads YYNGEE. This CDR3 has 15 amino acids. Trimming removed 0 bases from V and 9 bases from J; junction bases left unmatched: 8. Here the CDR3 reads CASSVATSGRSVQYF. The CDR3 region has the DNA TGTGCCAGCAGCGTAGCAACTAGCGGGAGATCGGTGCAGTACTTC.

This clonotype was counted at least ten times. This chain connects TRBV29-1 to TRBJ2-4; 11 bases match TRBD2. V lost 7 bases, J lost 6 bases, and 2 bases stayed unmatched. This CDR3 region has 12 residues. Per germline, CDR1 SQVTM and CDR2 ANQGSEA. The CDR3 DNA reads as TGCAGCGCCGGACTAGCGGGAAACATTCAGTACTTC. It specifies CSAGLAGNIQYF.

The chain has TRBV20-1 and TRBJ1-6, with a weak D call TRBD1 (6 bases). CDR1 is DFQATT, CDR2 SNEGSKA, per germline (reference sequence). There are 14 residues in the CDR3. Trimming cost V 7 bases and J 7 bases, with 17 bases left between them. The CDR3 reads CSGDQGLRNSPLHF. The CDR3, as DNA: TGCAGTGGGGATCAGGGGTTGCGCAATTCACCCCTCCACTTT.

CDR3 sequence (DNA): TGCAGTGCTAGAGTACAGGGGACCTATGGCTACACCTTC. Translated: CSARVQGTYGYTF. The chain carries TRBV20-1 and TRBJ1-2, with TRBD1 matching over 7 bases. The CDR3 sequence is 13 residues long. The germline V gene encodes CDR1 DFQATT and CDR2 SNEGSKA (reference sequence). J lost 4 bases, V lost 1 base, and 3 bases had no gene match.